The next 20 T cell receptor beta chains were all read from a single sample in a study of blood T cell repertoires in COVID-19. The assay was immunoSEQ multiplex PCR, and TCRdb's table has in-frame clones only and misses some. The sample yields some 450,000 clones, around 88% seen once. Sample: peripheral blood. These TCRs come from a woman between 50 and 59 years old with COVID-19, enrolled during active disease.

This rearrangement joins TRBV2 to TRBJ1-2, with D possibly TRBD1 on 5 matching bases. The CDR3 is 15 residues long. V lost 3 bases to trimming and J lost 4 bases, with 15 bases between them. The germline CDR1 and CDR2 sequences are SNHLY and FYNNEI. CDR3 coding DNA: TGTGCCAGCAGTGATAGGGGCGCCACTTCCTATGGCTACACCTTC. It codes for CASSDRGATSYGYTF. Based on the CDR3 plus reference TRBV2 and TRBJ1-2, the full variable domain is EPEVTQTPSHQVTQMGQEVILRCVPISNHLYFYWYRQILGQKVEFLVSFYNNEISEKSEIFDDQFSVERPDGSNFTLKIRSTKLEDSAMYFCASSDRGATSYGYTFGSGTRLTVV.

This clone appeared a single time. The chain uses TRBV11-2 and TRBJ2-7, with TRBD1 matching over 7 bases. Germline CDR1 is SGHAT and CDR2 is FQNNGV. The CDR3 has 16 amino acids. V shed 3 bases, J shed 2 bases, and the junction held 10 bases outside the gene matches. The CDR3 sequence: CASSFSQGTPPYEQYF. The DNA of the CDR3 is TGTGCCAGCAGCTTTTCACAGGGGACCCCTCCCTACGAGCAGTACTTC. The variable domain in full, completed from reference TRBV11-2 and TRBJ2-7, reads EAGVAQSPRYKIIEKRQSVAFWCNPISGHATLYWYQQILGQGPKLLIQFQNNGVVDDSQLPKDRFSAERLKGVDSTLKIQPAKLEDSAVYLCASSFSQGTPPYEQYFGPGTRLTVT.

The chain employs TRBV27 and TRBJ1-2; D is perhaps TRBD1 (5 bases). This CDR3 is 12 amino acids long. Deletions cut 5 bases from V and 7 bases from J, with 11 bases between. In germline, CDR1 is MNHEY, CDR2 SMNVEV (reference sequence). CDR3 nucleotides: TGTGCCAGCAGTCTACCGGGGGGTGGCTACACCTTC. This translates into CASSLPGGGYTF.

V is TRBV24-1 and J is TRBJ2-3, with 7 bases matching TRBD1. Germline V gene lookup returns CDR1 KGHDR and CDR2 SFDVKD. CDR3 size: 18 residues. V gave up 6 bases and J gave up 2 bases; unmatched junction bases: 16. In DNA, the CDR3 is TGTGCCACCAGTCCACAAGGGGGCAGTCGAACCCACACAGATACGCAGTATTTT. Translation: CATSPQGGSRTHTDTQYF.

The rearrangement links TRBV12-5 to TRBJ2-7, with D unresolved. CDR3 length: 11 amino acids. The germline V gene encodes CDR1 LGHNT and CDR2 FRNRAP. V lost 0 bases and J 7 bases, leaving 4 bases between the germline ends. CDR3 region: CASGLVAEQYF. DNA for the CDR3: TGTGCTAGTGGTTTGGTAGCGGAGCAGTACTTC.

The rearrangement uses TRBV6-6 and TRBJ2-1; D not certain. Germline V gene lookup returns CDR1 MNHNY and CDR2 SVGAGI (reference sequence). The CDR3 length is 14 residues. V gave up 0 bases and J gave up 3 bases, with 6 bases separating them. The CDR3 sequence: CASSYSVSYNEQFF. The CDR3 nucleotides read TGTGCCAGCAGTTACTCGGTCAGCTACAATGAGCAGTTCTTC.

The V call is TRBV10-2, the J call TRBJ1-1; a weak D match, TRBD1 (5 bases). Looked up from germline, CDR1 is WSHSY and CDR2 is SAAADI. The germline V and J ends were trimmed by 7 bases and 1 base, with 10 bases remaining between them. The CDR3 is 13 amino acids. The CDR3 protein is CASTIDRNTEAFF. The CDR3 DNA follows: TGCGCCAGCACCATCGACAGGAACACTGAAGCTTTCTTT.

J is TRBJ2-7 and V is TRBV6-5; 8 bases line up with TRBD2. The CDR3 has 15 residues. Per germline, CDR1 MNHEY and CDR2 SVGAGI. J lost 3 bases, V lost 2 bases, and 6 bases had no gene match. CDR3 nucleotide sequence: TGTGCCAGCAGTTACCGGAGCGGGGGTGTCTACGAGCAGTACTTC. Amino acids: CASSYRSGGVYEQYF.

This rearrangement joins TRBV30 to TRBJ1-6, with D perhaps matching TRBD1 (6 bases). Germline assignment: CDR1 GTSNPN and CDR2 SVGIG (reference sequence). Trimming pared 7 bases from V and 7 bases from J, leaving 14 bases between. The CDR3 loop spans 13 amino acids. CDR3 DNA sequence: TGTGCCTCAGGGACATCTTTGAATTCACCCCTCCACTTT. Its protein product is CASGTSLNSPLHF.

CDR3 residues: CASSQDSGGTYEQYF. The DNA for the CDR3 is TGCGCCAGCAGCCAAGATTCCGGCGGGACCTACGAGCAGTACTTC. This chain uses TRBV4-1 with TRBJ2-7; TRBD2 might be the D (6 bases). The CDR3 is made up of 15 amino acids. Germline lookup yields CDR1 MGHRA and CDR2 YSYEKL. Trimming removed 0 bases from V and 2 bases from J, with 11 bases in between.

The chain employs TRBV27 and TRBJ1-1; no clear D gene. The CDR3 runs to 14 residues. Trimming stripped 3 bases from V and 0 bases from J, with 8 bases between. Germline values: CDR1 MNHEY, CDR2 SMNVEV (reference sequence). CDR3 nucleotide sequence: TGTGCCAGCAGTTTTAGGAGATTGAACACTGAAGCTTTCTTT. Its protein is CASSFRRLNTEAFF.

The V gene is TRBV4-1, the J gene TRBJ1-4; tentatively, D is TRBD1 (6 bases). This CDR3 is built from 15 residues. V lost 1 base, J lost 3 bases, and 9 bases lay in between. Germline lookup yields CDR1 MGHRA and CDR2 YSYEKL. The CDR3 is CASSQAGTSNEKLFF. DNA for the CDR3: TGCGCCAGCAGCCAAGCCGGGACATCTAATGAAAAACTGTTTTTT.

The CDR3: CASSYGRGRGDTQYF. The CDR3 nucleotides are TGTGCCAGCAGTTACGGGCGGGGGCGCGGGGATACGCAGTATTTT. This chain joins TRBV6-2 or TRBV6-3 and TRBJ2-3, with D maybe TRBD2 (7 bases). CDR3 length equals 15 residues. CDR1 and CDR2 (germline): MNHEY, SVGEGT. V gave up 2 bases and J gave up 6 bases, with 15 bases separating them.

The genes are TRBV7-2 and TRBJ1-4; D not certain. Deletions cut 4 bases from V and 2 bases from J, with 8 bases between. This CDR3 is built from 14 residues. Germline V gene lookup returns CDR1 SGHTA and CDR2 FQGNSA. CDR3 in amino acids: CASSSHTTNEKLFF. DNA of the CDR3: TGTGCCAGCAGCTCACATACCACTAATGAAAAACTGTTTTTT.

The chain is built from TRBV29-1 and TRBJ1-2; tentatively, D is TRBD1 (5 bases). Trimming cost V 8 bases and J 6 bases, with 13 bases left between them. Germline lookup yields CDR1 SQVTM and CDR2 ANQGSEA. The CDR3 consists of 11 residues. The CDR3 loop is CSSGGVDGYTF. The CDR3 region has the DNA TGCAGCTCCGGAGGGGTCGATGGCTACACCTTC.

The chain is built from TRBV6-5 and TRBJ2-3; no definite D call. Germline loops: CDR1 MNHEY, CDR2 SVGAGI. The CDR3 totals 15 residues. V dropped 3 bases and J dropped 0 bases, with 10 bases sitting between them. The CDR3 nucleotides are TGTGCCAGCAGTTATCAACTCTCTAGCACAGATACGCAGTATTTT. Its translation: CASSYQLSSTDTQYF.

The genes are TRBV5-4 and TRBJ1-2; 7 nucleotides line up with TRBD1. Unmatched junction bases numbered 2, after V lost 3 bases and J lost 6 bases. Germline CDR1 reads SGHNT; CDR2 reads YYREEE (reference sequence). The CDR3 consists of 12 residues. This CDR3 reads CASSSGTDGYTF. CDR3 nucleotides: TGTGCCAGCAGCTCCGGGACAGATGGCTACACCTTC.

This clone was seen just once. DNA for the CDR3: TGTGCCAGCAGCTTCGAACCGGGACTAGCGGGGACCCCCTACAATGAGCAGTTCTTC. As protein: CASSFEPGLAGTPYNEQFF. The V and J genes are TRBV7-3 and TRBJ2-1; TRBD2 aligns across 13 bases. The germline gives CDR1 SGHTA, CDR2 FQGTGA. V lost 3 bases, J lost 2 bases, and 10 bases stayed unmatched. This CDR3 contains 19 residues.

The chain carries TRBV28 and TRBJ1-2; TRBD1 matches 9 bases. J gave up 8 bases and V 4 bases, and 8 bases lay outside the gene matches. Germline CDR1 MDHEN, CDR2 SYDVKM. This CDR3 is 14 amino acids long. Here the CDR3 reads CASSSGTGISGYTF. CDR3 nucleotides: TGTGCCAGCAGTTCCGGGACAGGGATTTCAGGCTACACCTTC.

The V gene is TRBV29-1, the J gene TRBJ1-1; TRBD1 might be the D (5 bases). Trimming removed 4 bases from V and 5 bases from J, with 20 bases in between. Germline CDR1 SQVTM, CDR2 ANQGSEA. The CDR3 covers 15 residues. CDR3 protein: CSVVLLGRGGTEAFF. CDR3 bases: TGCAGCGTTGTTCTTTTGGGAAGGGGAGGGACTGAAGCTTTCTTT.